Listed here is a single TCR beta chain. The data belong to a study of T cell changes during pregnancy in multiple sclerosis. The assay was immunoSEQ multiplex PCR, and TCRdb's table has in-frame clones only and misses some. This sample has more than 90,000 clones, with approximately 90% found just once. Trimming took 0 bases from V and 6 from J, leaving 12 bases between them. Per germline, CDR1 SGHNT and CDR2 YYREEE (reference sequence). The CDR3 totals 14 residues. This receptor was taken from a female donor with multiple sclerosis, enrolled in a pregnancy study. This chain uses TRBV5-4 with TRBJ1-2; perhaps TRBD1 as D (5 bases). The sequencing here drew on peripheral blood, taken in the third trimester of pregnancy. The CDR3 is CASSLGRVENGYTF. CDR3 in DNA: TGTGCCAGCAGCTTGGGCAGGGTTGAGAATGGCTACACCTTC.